This record covers a single TCR beta chain. The antigen is unknown. TCRdb fed the 5' RACE reads into MiXCR, producing one record per CDR3 protein. In the table there are around 500,000 distinct CDR3 sequences, 15% to 20% of which are singletons. This sample is part of a study of T-cell memory formation after mild COVID-19. Looking at the study overall: Largely donor-specific sequence clusters came from a couple of donors. Findings of the study overall: CD4+ contracting clones lay mainly in CM and EM, CD8+ ones in EMRA. The study detected some responding clones in pre-infection memory, suggesting cross-reactive memory joined.

CDR1 SGHDN and CDR2 FVKESK come from the germline V gene. The CDR3 covers 13 residues. V lost 4 bases, J lost 9 bases, and 8 bases stayed unmatched. The J gene is TRBJ2-7, the V gene TRBV14; TRBD1 matches 8 bases. This clonotype was sampled from an adult woman who had mild COVID-19 (a few samples of this study predate the infection). Cell type and time point are not known. Sequencing was done on a sample of PBMCs or a T cell subset sorted from them (not recorded which). For the CDR3, the DNA is TGTGCCAGCAGCCTCCGACAGGGGAGCGGGCAGTACTTC. Translated: CASSLRQGSGQYF.